The 14 T cell receptor beta chains below were found in one sample sequenced in a study of T cell repertoires in cytomegalovirus infection. MiXCR, run by TCRdb on the reads, gives a single entry per CDR3 protein. The repertoire holds 200,000 to 250,000 distinct CDR3 sequences, with roughly 22% as singletons. The specimen sequenced was CD8+ T cells from PBMCs. These receptors were obtained from a human donor in good health (CMV status not recorded). Some clones in this sample may be carry-over from other donors' samples.

The V and J genes are TRBV27 and TRBJ2-3; D remains ambiguous. V was clipped by 5 bases and J by 3 bases, with 9 bases between them. The CDR3 totals 13 residues. Looked up from germline, CDR1 is MNHEY and CDR2 is SMNVEV (reference sequence). CDR3 residues: CASSPRWTDTQYF. The CDR3 DNA is TGTGCCAGCAGTCCCCGTTGGACAGATACGCAGTATTTT.

In its sample, this clonotype was seen a few times. The genes are TRBV25-1 and TRBJ1-6; 7 nucleotides line up with TRBD1. The CDR3 runs 13 residues. V lost 5 bases, J lost 13 bases, and 8 bases stayed unmatched. Germline CDR1 is MGHDK and CDR2 is SYGVNS. The CDR3 coding sequence is TGTGCCAGCAGTCCAGGGGGGTCTCTCCCCCTCCACTTT. Amino acid sequence: CASSPGGSLPLHF. Using reference TRBV25-1 and TRBJ1-6 for the parts outside the CDR3, the full variable domain is EADIYQTPRYLVIGTGKKITLECSQTMGHDKMYWYQQDPGMELHLIHYSYGVNSTEKGDLSSESTVSRIRTEHFPLTLESARPSHTSQYLCASSPGGSLPLHFGNGTRLTVT.

There are a few counts of this clonotype. The chain is built from TRBV20-1 and TRBJ1-1; D gene ambiguous. The CDR3 has 12 residues. Deletions cut 0 bases from V and 8 bases from J, with 10 bases between. Germline V gene lookup returns CDR1 DFQATT and CDR2 SNEGSKA (reference sequence). CDR3: CSARDGVSEAFF. Here the CDR3 DNA reads TGCAGTGCTAGAGATGGTGTCAGCGAAGCTTTCTTT.

A note on this clonotype: A much larger clonotype is one base distant, so this may be a read error. This sequence joins TRBV7-9 and TRBJ1-2; 7 nucleotides align to TRBD1. The CDR3 spans 14 residues. Germline V gene data show CDR1 as SEHNR and CDR2 as FQNEAQ (reference sequence). CDR3 protein: CANSLLDRDHGYTF. The CDR3, as DNA: TGTGCCAACAGCTTATTAGACAGGGACCATGGCTACACCTTC. Full variable domain (rest looked up from reference TRBV7-9 and TRBJ1-2): DTGVSQNPRHKITKRGQNVTFRCDPISEHNRLYWYRQTLGQGPEFLTYFQNEAQLEKSRLLSDRFSAERPKGSFSTLEIQRTEQGDSAMYLCANSLLDRDHGYTFGSGTRLTVV.

This chain uses TRBV6-8 with TRBJ1-1; no reliable D call. V dropped 0 bases and J dropped 5 bases, with 13 bases sitting between them. The length of the CDR3 is 15 residues. Germline CDR1 MNHGY, CDR2 SAAAGT. The CDR3 DNA sequence: TGTGCCAGCAGTTACTCACCCGAAACGGGGACTGAAGCTTTCTTT. It specifies CASSYSPETGTEAFF.

The genes are TRBV7-9 and TRBJ2-7; D call uncertain. V was pared by 1 base and J by 5 bases, with 15 bases between. This CDR3 has 15 residues. CDR1 is SEHNR and CDR2 is FQNEAQ in the germline V gene (reference sequence). CDR3 protein: CASSLDALPFHEQYF. The CDR3 coding sequence is TGTGCCAGCAGCTTAGATGCCCTTCCATTCCACGAGCAGTACTTC.

This clonotype came up a few times. The CDR3 sequence: CASSLGTGWGRTGQPQHF. In DNA, the CDR3 is TGTGCCAGCAGTTTGGGGACAGGGTGGGGACGGACGGGTCAGCCCCAGCATTTT. The chain combines TRBV28 with TRBJ1-5; 9 bases are shared with TRBD1. V dropped 3 bases and J dropped 6; count of bases not matched to a gene: 15. Looked up from germline, CDR1 is MDHEN and CDR2 is SYDVKM. The CDR3 sequence is 18 residues long. Drawing the rest from reference TRBV28 and TRBJ1-5, the complete variable domain is DVKVTQSSRYLVKRTGEKVFLECVQDMDHENMFWYRQDPGLGLRLIYFSYDVKMKEKGDIPEGYSVSREKKERFSLILESASTNQTSMYLCASSLGTGWGRTGQPQHFGDGTRLSIL.

The chain joins TRBV7-9 to TRBJ2-1; 8 bases align to TRBD1. V was pared by 7 bases and J by 0 bases, with 8 bases of the junction left unmatched. Germline V gives CDR1 SEHNR, CDR2 FQNEAQ (reference sequence). The length of the CDR3 is 16 residues. CDR3 region: CASNPAGGSSYNEQFF. The CDR3 nucleotides read TGTGCCAGCAACCCGGCAGGGGGCAGCTCCTACAATGAGCAGTTCTTC.

This clonotype was counted between two and nine times. This chain connects TRBV20-1 to TRBJ2-5; 8 bases map to TRBD2. CDR1 is DFQATT and CDR2 is SNEGSKA in the germline V gene (reference sequence). CDR3 length: 14 residues. V was clipped by 6 bases and J by 5 bases; unmatched bases: 11. The CDR3 spells CSANPTSEWETQYF. DNA for the CDR3: TGCAGTGCCAACCCGACTAGCGAGTGGGAGACCCAGTACTTC.

This clonotype was observed a handful of times. The V gene is TRBV12-3 or TRBV12-4, the J gene TRBJ1-2; possible D gene TRBD1, 5 bases. The CDR3 covers 13 residues. V was trimmed by 6 bases and J by 4 bases, leaving 12 bases between them. CDR3 sequence reads: CASSLPGRYGYTF. The DNA of the CDR3 is TGTGCCAGCAGCCTCCCGGGACGCTATGGCTACACCTTC.

This clonotype was recorded a few times. The rearrangement uses TRBV4-1 and TRBJ2-2, with a weak D call TRBD1 (6 bases). Trimming cost V 0 bases and J 3 bases, with 17 bases left between them. CDR1 is MGHRA and CDR2 is YSYEKL in the germline V gene. The CDR3 consists of 18 residues. This CDR3 reads CASSQDGAAGVDTGELFF. In DNA form, the CDR3 reads TGCGCCAGCAGCCAAGATGGGGCGGCAGGGGTCGACACCGGGGAGCTGTTTTTT.

The chain couples TRBV5-1 to TRBJ1-1; D remains ambiguous. In germline, CDR1 is SGHRS, CDR2 YFSETQ. CDR3 length: 15 amino acids. Trimming took off 0 bases at V and 6 bases at J, with 15 bases between the two ends. CDR3 in amino acids: CASSLASGLGPEAFF. The CDR3, as DNA: TGCGCCAGCAGCTTGGCAAGTGGGCTGGGCCCTGAAGCTTTCTTT.

V usage is TRBV6-2 or TRBV6-3 and J usage is TRBJ1-1; D may be TRBD1 (5 bases). Germline CDR1 is MNHEY and CDR2 is SVGEGT. The CDR3 consists of 14 residues. Trimming removed 6 bases from V and 3 bases from J, with 14 bases in between. The CDR3 coding sequence is TGTGCCAGCAGCTACAGGTCTTTGTACACTGAAGCTTTCTTT. It is translated as CASSYRSLYTEAFF.

There are a few counts of this clonotype. CDR3 in amino acids: CASSFRTGPNIQYF. The CDR3, as DNA: TGTGCCAGCAGTTTCCGGACAGGACCAAACATTCAGTACTTC. The genes are TRBV28 and TRBJ2-4; 7 nucleotides line up with TRBD1. Germline values: CDR1 MDHEN, CDR2 SYDVKM. The CDR3 is made up of 14 amino acids. Trimming took 3 bases from V and 6 from J; bases not matched to a gene: 5.